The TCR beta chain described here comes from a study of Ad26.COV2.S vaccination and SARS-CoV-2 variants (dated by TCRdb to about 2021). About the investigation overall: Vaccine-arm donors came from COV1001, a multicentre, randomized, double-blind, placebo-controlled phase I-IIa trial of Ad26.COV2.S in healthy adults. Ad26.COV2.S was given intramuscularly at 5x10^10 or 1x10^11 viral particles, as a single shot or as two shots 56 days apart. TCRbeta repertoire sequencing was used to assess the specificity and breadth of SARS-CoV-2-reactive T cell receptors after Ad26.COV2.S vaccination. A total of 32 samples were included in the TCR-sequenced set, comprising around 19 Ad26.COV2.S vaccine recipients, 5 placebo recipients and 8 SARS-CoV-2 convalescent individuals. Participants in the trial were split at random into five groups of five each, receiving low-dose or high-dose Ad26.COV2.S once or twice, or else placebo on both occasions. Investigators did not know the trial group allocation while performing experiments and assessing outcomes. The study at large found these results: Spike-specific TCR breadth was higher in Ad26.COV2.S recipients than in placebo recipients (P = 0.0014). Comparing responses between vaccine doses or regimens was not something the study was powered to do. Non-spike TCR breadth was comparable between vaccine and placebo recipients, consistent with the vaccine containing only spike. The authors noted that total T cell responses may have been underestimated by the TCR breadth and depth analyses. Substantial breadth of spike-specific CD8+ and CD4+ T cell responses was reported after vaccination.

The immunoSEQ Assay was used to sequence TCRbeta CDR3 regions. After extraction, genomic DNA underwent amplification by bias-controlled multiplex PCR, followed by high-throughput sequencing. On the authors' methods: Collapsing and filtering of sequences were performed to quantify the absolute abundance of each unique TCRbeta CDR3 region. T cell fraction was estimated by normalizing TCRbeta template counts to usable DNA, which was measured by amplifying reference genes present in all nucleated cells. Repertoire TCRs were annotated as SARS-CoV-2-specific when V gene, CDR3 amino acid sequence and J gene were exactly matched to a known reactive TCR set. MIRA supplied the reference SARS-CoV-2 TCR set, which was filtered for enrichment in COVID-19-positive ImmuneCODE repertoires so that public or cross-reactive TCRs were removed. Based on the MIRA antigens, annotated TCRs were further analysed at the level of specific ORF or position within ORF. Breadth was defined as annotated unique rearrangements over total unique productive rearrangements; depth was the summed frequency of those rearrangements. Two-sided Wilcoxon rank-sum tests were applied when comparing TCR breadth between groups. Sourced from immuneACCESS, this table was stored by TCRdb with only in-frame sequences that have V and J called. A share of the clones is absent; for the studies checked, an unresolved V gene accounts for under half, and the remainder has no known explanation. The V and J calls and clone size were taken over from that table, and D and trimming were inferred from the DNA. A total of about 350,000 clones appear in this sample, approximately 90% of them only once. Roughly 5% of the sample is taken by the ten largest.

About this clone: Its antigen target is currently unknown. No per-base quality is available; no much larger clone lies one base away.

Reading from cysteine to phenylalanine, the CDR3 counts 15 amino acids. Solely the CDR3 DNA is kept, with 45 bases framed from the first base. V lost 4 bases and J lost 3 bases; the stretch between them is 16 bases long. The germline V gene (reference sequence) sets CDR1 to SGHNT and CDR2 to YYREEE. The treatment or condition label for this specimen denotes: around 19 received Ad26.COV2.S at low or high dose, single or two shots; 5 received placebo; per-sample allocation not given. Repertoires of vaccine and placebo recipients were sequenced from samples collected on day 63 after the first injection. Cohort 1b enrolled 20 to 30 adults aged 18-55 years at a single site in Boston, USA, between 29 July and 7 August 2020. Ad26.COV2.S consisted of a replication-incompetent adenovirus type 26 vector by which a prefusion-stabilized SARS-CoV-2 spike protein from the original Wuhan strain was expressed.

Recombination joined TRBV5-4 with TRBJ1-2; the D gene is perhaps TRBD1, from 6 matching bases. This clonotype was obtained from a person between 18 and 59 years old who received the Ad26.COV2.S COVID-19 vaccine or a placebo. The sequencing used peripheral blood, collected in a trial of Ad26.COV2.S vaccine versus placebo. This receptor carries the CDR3 CASSPRGGGDYGYTF. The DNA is TGTGCCAGCAGCCCTCGGGGAGGGGGGGACTATGGCTACACCTTC.